The source of this T cell receptor (beta chain) is a study of T cell responses to AZD1222 COVID-19 vaccine. Findings of the study overall: Repertoire samples came only from after the peak T cell response. Baseline seropositivity characterized only a handful of AZD1222 recipients. The breadth and depth of Spike-specific TCRs increased once two AZD1222 doses had been given. Spike-wide coverage was observed for vaccine-associated CD4 TCRs, with dominant responses at 160-218 and 743-854.

The CDR3 totals 13 residues. Losses at the gene ends were 6 bases for V and 3 bases for J; bases not matched to a gene: 5. CDR1 is SQVTM, CDR2 ANQGSEA, per germline. The table came from immunoSEQ multiplex PCR; TCRdb's copy has only in-frame clones and leaves some out. Among some 130,000 clones listed, about 93% were seen once. On this clone: The antigen is not known.

This sequence originates from an adult in good health. Sequencing was performed on peripheral blood, taken on day 0 of AZD1222 vaccination. The chain couples TRBV29-1 to TRBJ2-7; TRBD2 matches at 10 bases. CDR3 amino acids: CSVSSGGVYEQYF. The CDR3 DNA is TGCAGCGTCTCGAGCGGGGGGGTCTACGAGCAGTACTTC.